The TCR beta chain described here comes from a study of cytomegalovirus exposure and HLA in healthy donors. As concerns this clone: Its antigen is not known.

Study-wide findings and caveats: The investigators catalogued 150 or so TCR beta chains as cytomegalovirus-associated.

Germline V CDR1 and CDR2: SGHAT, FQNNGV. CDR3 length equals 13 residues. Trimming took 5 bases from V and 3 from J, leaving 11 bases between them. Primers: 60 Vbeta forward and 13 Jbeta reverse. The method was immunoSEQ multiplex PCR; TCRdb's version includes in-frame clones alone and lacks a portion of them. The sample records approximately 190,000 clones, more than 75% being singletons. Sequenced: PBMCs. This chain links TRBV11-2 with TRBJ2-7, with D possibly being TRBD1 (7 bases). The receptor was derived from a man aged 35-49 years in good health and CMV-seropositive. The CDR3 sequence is CASSRQGGYEQYF. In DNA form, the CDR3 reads TGTGCCAGCAGCCGACAGGGAGGCTACGAGCAGTACTTC.